This is a list of T cell receptor beta chains from one sample in a study of blood T cells in healthy people across ages. TCRdb redid the calling of the 5' RACE reads with MiXCR, one entry per CDR3 protein. The data show about 1.4 million distinct CDR3 sequences, around 59% seen once. The sample taken for sequencing was blood. The origin of the receptors is a man younger than 35 in good health. The CDR3 runs from the conserved cysteine through the conserved F or W. A D gene is named only where the DNA matches it firmly. Clone size is given for some rows only: seen once, a few or many times, or a class if the clone is expanded.

D	size	V	J	DNA	CDR3
TRBD2	.	TRBV7-2	TRBJ2-1	TGTGCCAGCACTCGCGTCGGCGGGGGTGCCTTCAATGAGCAGTTCTTC	CASTRVGGGAFNEQFF
TRBD1	.	TRBV6-5	TRBJ2-6	TGTGCCAGCAGACTCGGGACAGGGCCTGGCGTCCTGACTTTC	CASRLGTGPGVLTF
.	.	TRBV2	TRBJ2-3	TGTGCCAGCAGGCCTCCGGGACTCCCCGGCCGCACAGATACGCAGTATTTT	CASRPPGLPGRTDTQYF
.	.	TRBV6-2/TRBV6-3	TRBJ1-2	TGTGCCAGCAAACCGGGCCCCTGGGAAGGCTATGGCTACACCTTC	CASKPGPWEGYGYTF
.	.	TRBV10-3	TRBJ1-3	TGTGCCACCTTTCCCACTCGCAGCTCTGGAAACACCATATATTTT	CATFPTRSSGNTIYF
.	.	TRBV6-2/TRBV6-3	TRBJ2-5	TGTGCCAGCAGTTTAGACACCTCTCGGGCGCAGTACTTC	CASSLDTSRAQYF
.	.	TRBV29-1	TRBJ2-2	TGCAGCGTTGCACCTGCGAACACCGGGGAGCTGTTTTTT	CSVAPANTGELFF
.	once	TRBV4-1	TRBJ2-1	TGCGCCAGCAGCCAAGCGGAGCTCTCCTACAATGAGCAGTTCTTC	CASSQAELSYNEQFF
.	few	TRBV15	TRBJ2-1	TGTGCCACCAGCAGAGATAACGGGGCGGGATTCTACAATGAGCAGTTCTTC	CATSRDNGAGFYNEQFF
.	.	TRBV28	TRBJ2-4	TGTGCCAGCCCTCCCCCCCCAGGGACGGACAAAAACATTCAGTACTTC	CASPPPPGTDKNIQYF
TRBD1	once	TRBV20-1	TRBJ2-1	TGCAGTGCTAGAGATCAGCAGGGGGCCCTCAATGAGCAGTTCTTC	CSARDQQGALNEQFF
.	.	TRBV12-3/TRBV12-4	TRBJ2-5	TGTGCCAGCAGTGATGACGAAGAGACCCAGTACTTC	CASSDDEETQYF
TRBD1	few	TRBV3-1	TRBJ1-2	TGTGCCAGCAGTTCCACAGGGGAGAAAGAGGATGGCTACACCTTC	CASSSTGEKEDGYTF
.	.	TRBV29-1	TRBJ2-3	TGCAGCGTTGAAACCAACCGGGATGATACGCAGTATTTT	CSVETNRDDTQYF
TRBD1	few	TRBV29-1	TRBJ1-2	TGCAGCGTCGGGACAGGCAATGGTGATGGCTACACCTTC	CSVGTGNGDGYTF
TRBD2	.	TRBV5-1	TRBJ2-3	TGCGCCAGCAGCTGGGGACTAGCGGGAGGAGAAGATACGCAGTATTTT	CASSWGLAGGEDTQYF
.	once	TRBV27	TRBJ1-1	TGTGCCAGCAGTCGGGGCAGCGGGGGGAACACTGAAGCTTTCTTT	CASSRGSGGNTEAFF
.	.	TRBV5-1	TRBJ2-6	TGCGCCAGCAGCCCCGGCCTGAGGGGCTCTGGGGCCAACGTCCTGACTTTC	CASSPGLRGSGANVLTF
TRBD1	.	TRBV7-2	TRBJ1-2	TGTGCCAGCAGGCCCGACAGGGCTAACTATGGCTACACCTTC	CASRPDRANYGYTF
TRBD1	.	TRBV12-3/TRBV12-4	TRBJ1-2	TGTGCCAGCAGTATTCGACAGGGGGCGCGAGTCTATGGCTACACCTTC	CASSIRQGARVYGYTF
TRBD1	.	TRBV20-1	TRBJ2-1	TGCAGTGCTAGGTCGATGGGACAGGGTTTAGTCGATGAGCAGTTCTTC	CSARSMGQGLVDEQFF
.	.	TRBV21-1	TRBJ2-5	TGTGCCAGCAACTCAAAGCGGACTAGCGACCAAGAGACCCAGTACTTC	CASNSKRTSDQETQYF
.	.	TRBV27	TRBJ1-2	TGTGCCAGCAGTTTATCGGGTGCAGGGGCAACTCAGGGCTACACCTTC	CASSLSGAGATQGYTF
TRBD1	.	TRBV6-5	TRBJ1-2	TGTGCCAGCAGTTACTCCGACAGGGGAAATGGCTACACCTTC	CASSYSDRGNGYTF
.	.	TRBV20-1	TRBJ2-7	TGCAGTGCTAGTATGTGGGGTAGCTCCTACGAGCAGTACTTC	CSASMWGSSYEQYF
.	few	TRBV2	TRBJ2-1	TGTGCCAGCCTCGTTTACAATGAGCAGTTCTTC	CASLVYNEQFF
TRBD2	.	TRBV20-1	TRBJ2-1	TGCAGTGCTAGTGAGCTCGGGGGGGCCTCCTACAATGAGCAGTTCTTC	CSASELGGASYNEQFF
.	many	TRBV27	TRBJ2-7	TGTGCCAGCAGTTTTGAAGGGGGGCGCGACGAGCAGTACTTC	CASSFEGGRDEQYF
.	.	TRBV7-6	TRBJ2-5	TGTGCCAGCAGCGCTAGCGACCAAGAGACCCAGTACTTC	CASSASDQETQYF
.	.	TRBV5-1	TRBJ2-7	TGCGCCAGCAGCACTCGGGGGATCCAGAGCTCAGAGCAGTACTTC	CASSTRGIQSSEQYF
.	.	TRBV21-1	TRBJ1-6	TGTGCCAGCAGCAGCCTGCTGGGGGCCCCCTCCGGTTCAACCCTCCACTTT	CASSSLLGAPSGSTLHF
TRBD2	.	TRBV7-9	TRBJ2-1	TGTGCCACCACCGGACTAGCGGACTACAATGAGCAGTTCTTC	CATTGLADYNEQFF
.	few	TRBV4-2	TRBJ1-5	TGTGCCAGCAGCCAAGTTCCGGCAGTAAATCAGCCCCAGCATTTT	CASSQVPAVNQPQHF
TRBD2	.	TRBV7-2	TRBJ2-3	TGTGCCAGCAGACCGCGGGGGGCGAACACAGATACGCAGTATTTT	CASRPRGANTDTQYF
.	.	TRBV7-9	TRBJ1-1	TGTGCCAGCGGCAATACTGGGGGGGACACTGAAGCTTTCTTT	CASGNTGGDTEAFF
.	.	TRBV6-6	TRBJ1-2	TGTGCCAGCAGTTACTCCCCCGAGGGGGGCTACACCTTC	CASSYSPEGGYTF
.	.	TRBV7-8	TRBJ2-7	TGTGCCAGCAGCTCTCCTGAAACCTACGAGCAGTACTTC	CASSSPETYEQYF